A single sample gave rise to the 17 T cell receptor beta chains below, sequenced in a study of post-analysis software for immune sequencing data. The study's findings and limits: Roughly 5 TRBV segments occurring more often in patients than controls included TRBV5-6, TRBV5-1 and TRBV20-1.

These receptors have no identified antigens. TCR beta cDNA libraries had unique molecular identifiers. MiXCR, run by TCRdb on the PCR reads, gives a single entry per CDR3 protein. Altogether roughly 620,000 distinct CDR3 sequences are present, roughly 46% being singletons, with the ten largest covering 1.5% to 2%. Sequenced sample: blood. These TCRs come from a girl aged 10 to 17 with multiple sclerosis.

This clonotype was seen once. The V gene is TRBV4-1, the J gene TRBJ2-1, with D possibly called TRBD1 or TRBD2 (6 bases each). Trimming removed 11 bases from V and 8 bases from J, with 25 bases in between. Germline loops: CDR1 MGHRA, CDR2 YSYEKL. The CDR3 extends over 15 amino acids. The CDR3, as DNA: TGCGCCTGGGGGGCTACTGCGTACGATATCCATGAGCAGTTCTTC. It translates to CAWGATAYDIHEQFF.

This clonotype was counted a few times. The V call is TRBV5-1, the J call TRBJ1-2, with unresolved D. Germline V gene lookup returns CDR1 SGHRS and CDR2 YFSETQ. The CDR3 is 14 amino acids. The V gene lost 0 bases and the J gene lost 4 bases, with 10 bases spanning the gap. In nucleotides, the CDR3 is TGCGCCAGCAGCTTGGAGAGTTACGGCTATGGCTACACCTTC. This translates into CASSLESYGYGYTF. The entire variable domain, with the rest obtained from reference TRBV5-1 and TRBJ1-2, is as follows: KAGVTQTPRYLIKTRGQQVTLSCSPISGHRSVSWYQQTPGQGLQFLFEYFSETQRNKGNFPGRFSGRQFSNSRSEMNVSTLELGDSALYLCASSLESYGYGYTFGSGTRLTVV.

This rearrangement joins TRBV5-5 to TRBJ2-7, with D perhaps matching TRBD1 (5 bases). This CDR3 comprises 15 residues. Germline V CDR1 and CDR2: SGHKS, YYEKEE (reference sequence). Deletions cut 2 bases from V and 3 bases from J, with 15 bases between. This chain's CDR3 is CASSFRRQNRYEQYF. CDR3 sequence (DNA): TGTGCCAGCAGCTTCCGACGACAGAATCGCTACGAGCAGTACTTC.

The chain links TRBV27 to TRBJ2-2, with 13 positions matching TRBD2. Germline assignment: CDR1 MNHEY and CDR2 SMNVEV (reference sequence). The CDR3 totals 19 residues. The junction had 14 bases not matched to a gene; V was cut back by 4 bases and J by 6 bases. In nucleotides, the CDR3 is TGTGCCAGCAGTTCCCCATTAAGGACTAGCGGGAGTAAGGCCGGGGAGCTGTTTTTT. Its translation: CASSSPLRTSGSKAGELFF.

The chain links TRBV3-1 to TRBJ2-7; 9 nucleotides line up with TRBD2. CDR3 length: 15 residues. Germline values: CDR1 LGHDT, CDR2 YNNKEL (reference sequence). With 4 bases clipped from V and 1 base from J, the junction kept 5 bases outside the gene matches. The CDR3 coding sequence is TGTGCCAGCAGCCCGGGACTAGCTGATTCCTACGAGCAGTACTTC. As protein: CASSPGLADSYEQYF.

This chain uses TRBV6-5 with TRBJ2-5; D uncertain. The DNA end is more similar to TRBJ2-7, so the J call may be wrong. There are 16 residues in the CDR3. The germline V gene encodes CDR1 MNHEY and CDR2 SVGAGI. The CDR3 sequence is CASSYSQPLYSDEQYF. The CDR3 DNA reads as TGTGCCAGCAGTTACTCTCAACCTCTCTATTCCGACGAGCAGTACTTC.

V is TRBV12-3 or TRBV12-4 and J is TRBJ2-5, with 8 positions matching TRBD1. The CDR3 consists of 16 residues. With 2 bases clipped from V and 5 bases from J, the junction kept 10 bases outside the gene matches. The CDR3 spells CASSLSQGALIETQYF. The CDR3 DNA sequence: TGTGCCAGCAGTTTATCCCAGGGGGCCTTGATCGAGACCCAGTACTTC.

This clonotype was seen only once. V usage is TRBV20-1 and J usage is TRBJ1-1; possible D gene TRBD1, 5 bases. The CDR3 contains 14 residues. The V end was cut by 6 bases, the J end by 1 base, with 15 bases between. Germline V lookup: CDR1 DFQATT, CDR2 SNEGSKA (reference sequence). The CDR3 sequence is CSATQADRNTEAFF. For the CDR3, the DNA is TGCAGTGCCACACAAGCCGACAGGAACACTGAAGCTTTCTTT.

V usage is TRBV12-3 or TRBV12-4 and J usage is TRBJ2-7; weak D call: TRBD1 (5 bases). CDR3 length: 13 amino acids. V was trimmed by 6 bases and J by 5 bases, leaving 14 bases between them. This CDR3 reads CASRPAGFDEQYF. CDR3 coding DNA: TGTGCCAGCAGGCCAGCAGGGTTTGACGAGCAGTACTTC.

The V gene is TRBV5-1, the J gene TRBJ2-7; D unresolved. The CDR3 has 13 residues. The germline V gene encodes CDR1 SGHRS and CDR2 YFSETQ. V shed 0 bases and J shed 3 bases, with 7 bases lying between them. CDR3 DNA: TGCGCCAGCAGCTTGGTGAATCACTACGAGCAGTACTTC. It translates to CASSLVNHYEQYF.

J is TRBJ1-2 and V is TRBV29-1; a weak D match, TRBD1 (6 bases). The CDR3 sequence is 13 residues long. CDR1 SQVTM and CDR2 ANQGSEA come from the germline V gene. Trimming took 4 bases from V and 1 from J, leaving 10 bases between them. The CDR3: CSVVNRDNYGYTF. CDR3 coding DNA: TGCAGCGTTGTGAACAGGGATAACTATGGCTACACCTTC. Together with reference TRBV29-1 and TRBJ1-2, the CDR3 gives the full variable domain: SAVISQKPSRDICQRGTSLTIQCQVDSQVTMMFWYRQQPGQSLTLIATANQGSEATYESGFVIDKFPISRPNLTFSTLTVSNMSPEDSSIYLCSVVNRDNYGYTFGSGTRLTVV.

This chain joins TRBV12-3 or TRBV12-4 and TRBJ1-2, with D maybe TRBD1 (6 bases). V lost 7 bases, J lost 3 bases, and 15 bases lay in between. CDR3 length: 14 amino acids. The CDR3 DNA reads as TGTGCCAGCATGAACCCGACAGGACACTATGGCTACACCTTC. It codes for CASMNPTGHYGYTF.

This clonotype was counted once. The V gene is TRBV7-9, the J gene TRBJ2-1; D not certain. This CDR3 contains 14 residues. The V gene lost 5 bases and the J gene lost 7 bases, with 15 bases spanning the gap. Germline V gene data show CDR1 as SEHNR and CDR2 as FQNEAQ (reference sequence). CDR3 sequence: CASSIRRSTNEQFF. The DNA of the CDR3 is TGTGCCAGCAGCATTAGACGAAGTACAAATGAGCAGTTCTTC.

This clonotype was seen a few times. The chain employs TRBV5-1 and TRBJ2-5; D may be TRBD2 (6 bases). Germline V gene lookup returns CDR1 SGHRS and CDR2 YFSETQ. V lost 0 bases, J lost 1 base, and 10 bases lay in between. The CDR3 is 15 residues long. The CDR3 here is CASSLAPRGQETQYF. CDR3 sequence (DNA): TGCGCCAGCAGCTTGGCCCCGCGGGGCCAAGAGACCCAGTACTTC.

This clonotype came up a few times. The chain recombines TRBV5-6 with TRBJ2-7, with D maybe TRBD2 (6 bases). CDR1 SGHDT and CDR2 YYEEEE come from the germline V gene. The CDR3 totals 14 residues. V dropped 4 bases and J dropped 4 bases, with 15 bases sitting between them. The CDR3 reads CASSRAGSEYEQYF. The CDR3 coding sequence is TGTGCCAGCAGCCGTGCCGGGAGTGAATACGAGCAGTACTTC.

V gene TRBV5-1 combines with J gene TRBJ2-5; D is perhaps TRBD1 (7 bases). Germline V lookup: CDR1 SGHRS, CDR2 YFSETQ. V lost 1 base to trimming and J lost 4 bases, with 14 bases between them. This CDR3 has 15 amino acids. Written as DNA, the CDR3 is TGCGCCAGCAGCTTGCAGGGGGGCCAACGAGAGACCCAGTACTTC. Protein product: CASSLQGGQRETQYF.

The chain links TRBV7-9 to TRBJ2-1; TRBD2 matches at 7 bases. The CDR3 extends over 15 amino acids. V lost 5 bases to trimming and J lost 7 bases; unmatched junction nucleotides: 11. CDR1 is SEHNR, CDR2 FQNEAQ, per germline (reference sequence). The CDR3 coding sequence is TGTGCCAGCAGCGACGTGCCTAGCGGAGGGAATGAGCAGTTCTTC. The encoded protein is CASSDVPSGGNEQFF.